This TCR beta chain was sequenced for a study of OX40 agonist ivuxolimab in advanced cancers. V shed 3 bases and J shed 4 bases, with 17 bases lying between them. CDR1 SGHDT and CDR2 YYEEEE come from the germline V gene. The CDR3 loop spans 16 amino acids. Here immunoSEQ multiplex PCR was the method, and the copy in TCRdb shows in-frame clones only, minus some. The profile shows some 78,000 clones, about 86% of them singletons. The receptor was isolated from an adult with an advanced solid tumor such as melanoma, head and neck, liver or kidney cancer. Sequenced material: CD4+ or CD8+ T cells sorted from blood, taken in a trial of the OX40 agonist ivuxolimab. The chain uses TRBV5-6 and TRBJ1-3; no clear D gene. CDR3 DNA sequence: TGTGCCAGCAGCTATGGGGTTGAGCGCTCCGGAAACACCATATATTTT. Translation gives CASSYGVERSGNTIYF.